What follows is one TCR beta chain and its context. The germline gives CDR1 SGHVS, CDR2 FQNEAQ. This CDR3 spans 16 amino acids. V was pared by 5 bases and J by 0 bases, with 9 bases of the junction left unmatched. Generated by immunoSEQ multiplex PCR, the TCRdb table keeps only in-frame clones and is missing some. The sample consists of around 280,000 clones, roughly 86% of them appearing once. These data are taken from a study of blood T cell repertoires in COVID-19. Material for sequencing was peripheral blood. The receptor was isolated from a woman aged 30 to 39 who had recovered from COVID-19. V gene TRBV7-8 combines with J gene TRBJ2-7, with 8 bases aligning to TRBD1. The DNA for the CDR3 is TGTGCCAGCAGCCCCGGACAGGGCCTTAGCTCCTACGAGCAGTACTTC. This translates into CASSPGQGLSSYEQYF.